The clone carrying this TCR beta chain showed up just a few times. Its specificity is unknown. This specimen comes from a study of vaccination and CD4 T cells after COVID-19. Study-level background: Post-vaccine sampling followed dose two by a median about 72 days (range 14 to 241).

As to treatment: approximately 11-day PBMC culture with coronavirus spike peptide pools or control peptides (ViraFEST assay). Sequenced with the Oncomine TCR Beta short-read assay was DNA taken from cultured CD4+ T cells. One entry per CDR3 protein results from TCRdb running MiXCR on the PCR reads. The table lists 20,000 to 25,000 distinct CDR3 sequences, about 31% of them singletons. V was pared by 2 bases and J by 2 bases, with 8 bases of the junction left unmatched. Germline assignment: CDR1 MNHEY and CDR2 SVGAGI. This CDR3 is built from 16 residues. The gene calls are TRBV6-5 and TRBJ2-7, with 8 bases fitting TRBD2. This receptor was taken from a human donor with COVID-19. Sequenced: cultured CD4+ T cells from blood. This CDR3 reads CASSYPLGGGTYEQYF. CDR3 nucleotides: TGTGCCAGCAGTTACCCCCTTGGCGGGGGGACCTACGAGCAGTACTTC.